Presented here are 28 T cell receptor beta chains from one specimen sequenced in a study of OX40 agonist ivuxolimab in advanced cancers. The library was obtained by the immunoSEQ multiplex PCR assay. TCRdb's version of the immuneACCESS table is confined to in-frame rearrangements and falls short of the full clone set. An unresolved V gene accounts for under half of the shortfall where checked; the remainder is of unknown origin. This sample is represented by about 61,000 clones; roughly 84% of them were singletons. The ten largest clones add up to roughly 0.53% of the sample. Sequencing was performed on CD4+ or CD8+ T cells sorted from blood, taken in a trial of the OX40 agonist ivuxolimab. The receptors shown here come from an adult with an advanced solid tumor such as melanoma, head and neck, liver or kidney cancer.

V is TRBV19 and J is TRBJ1-5, with TRBD1 identical over 7 bases. The V segment lost 9 bases and the J segment 2 bases; nucleotides outside the gene matches: 7. The CDR3 contains 14 residues. Germline V gives CDR1 LNHDA, CDR2 SQIVND (reference sequence). For the CDR3, the DNA is TGTGCCAGCCGACAGGGATCAGGCAATCAGCCCCAGCATTTT. It is translated as CASRQGSGNQPQHF. Variable domain in full (rest from reference TRBV19 and TRBJ1-5): DGGITQSPKYLFRKEGQNVTLSCEQNLNHDAMYWYRQDPGQGLRLIYYSQIVNDFQKGDIAEGYSVSREKKESFPLTVTSAQKNPTAFYLCASRQGSGNQPQHFGDGTRLSIL.

As DNA, the CDR3 is TGCGCCAGCAGCTTGGTACCGGGAGGGGGTAATGAGCAGTTCTTC. As protein: CASSLVPGGGNEQFF. The chain uses TRBV5-1 and TRBJ2-1; 8 nucleotides agree with TRBD2. The CDR3 sequence is 15 residues long. The V segment lost 0 bases and the J segment 7 bases; nucleotides outside the gene matches: 6. CDR1 SGHRS and CDR2 YFSETQ come from the germline V gene.

This chain joins TRBV2 and TRBJ2-7, with 9 bases fitting TRBD2. With 8 bases clipped from V and 7 bases from J, the junction kept 6 bases outside the gene matches. The CDR3 has 12 amino acids. The germline CDR1 and CDR2 sequences are SNHLY and FYNNEI. The CDR3 bases are TGTGCCAGCGAGGGACTAGCCGGGGAGCAGTACTTC. Protein product: CASEGLAGEQYF.

This clone was seen a handful of times. This chain connects TRBV5-1 to TRBJ1-6; the match to TRBD1 covers 12 bases. CDR3 length equals 16 residues. V was pared by 0 bases and J by 10 bases, with 5 bases of the junction left unmatched. Germline V CDR1 and CDR2: SGHRS, YFSETQ. CDR3 sequence: CASSLEGTGGASPLHF. The CDR3 DNA reads as TGCGCCAGCAGCTTGGAAGGGACAGGGGGCGCCTCACCCCTCCACTTT.

The V and J genes are TRBV5-1 and TRBJ1-4; TRBD1 might be the D (5 bases). Trimming took 0 bases from V and 2 from J, leaving 5 bases between them. There are 14 residues in the CDR3. Looked up from germline, CDR1 is SGHRS and CDR2 is YFSETQ. The CDR3 region has the DNA TGCGCCAGCAGCTTGGGACAGACTAATGAAAAACTGTTTTTT. It translates to CASSLGQTNEKLFF.

In regard to this clone: At one end, the junction sequence differs from germline, possibly due to a read error. This chain uses TRBV4-2 with TRBJ2-1, with TRBD2 identical over 7 bases. CDR3 length equals 13 residues. The germline CDR1 and CDR2 sequences are LGHNA and YNFKEQ. The CDR3, as DNA: TGTGCCAGCAGCCACGCTCTAGCGGAGCGCGTCCTCTTC. It yields the protein CASSHALAERVLF.

This chain uses TRBV15 with TRBJ2-3, with 8 bases aligning to TRBD2. Germline values: CDR1 LNHNV, CDR2 YYDKDF (reference sequence). V lost 5 bases and J lost 6; bases outside the gene matches: 16. The CDR3 loop spans 17 amino acids. The CDR3 is CATSPPSGGAGADTQYF. The CDR3 DNA sequence: TGTGCCACCAGCCCCCCCTCGGGGGGGGCGGGAGCCGATACGCAGTATTTT.

The gene calls are TRBV7-8 and TRBJ2-2; D is uncertain. CDR1 is SGHVS, CDR2 FQNEAQ, per germline. There are 13 residues in the CDR3. V gave up 3 bases and J gave up 2 bases, with 4 bases separating them. CDR3 residues: CASSFPNTGELFF. DNA for the CDR3: TGTGCCAGCAGCTTTCCCAACACCGGGGAGCTGTTTTTT.

The chain has TRBV5-1 and TRBJ1-4; a weak D match, TRBD1 (5 bases). V gave up 1 base and J gave up 3 bases, with 10 bases separating them. The CDR3 extends over 15 amino acids. Germline V gene data show CDR1 as SGHRS and CDR2 as YFSETQ. CDR3 in DNA: TGCGCCAGCAGCTTGAATTGGGGGGCTAATGAAAAACTGTTTTTT. Amino acids: CASSLNWGANEKLFF.

The rearrangement uses TRBV10-1 and TRBJ2-3; D possibly corresponds to TRBD2 (5 bases). The germline gives CDR1 WNHNN, CDR2 SYGVQD (reference sequence). The ends were cut back, 6 bases at V and 5 bases at J, with 18 bases in the middle. CDR3 length equals 15 residues. The DNA of the CDR3 is TGCGCCAGCAGCGGCGGACCCCGGGCGGGAGATACGCAGTATTTT. Translation: CASSGGPRAGDTQYF.

The CDR3 coding sequence is TGTGCCAGCAGCTTCGGGGGGCCGGGCACTGAAGCTTTCTTT. Its protein is CASSFGGPGTEAFF. The gene calls are TRBV7-3 and TRBJ1-1; maybe TRBD1 (6 bases). The V gene lost 3 bases and the J gene lost 4 bases, with 12 bases spanning the gap. In germline, CDR1 is SGHTA, CDR2 FQGTGA. This CDR3 has 14 residues.

The J gene is TRBJ2-5, the V gene TRBV5-1; the D gene is possibly TRBD1 (6 bases). Between the trimmed V and J ends, which lost 4 bases and 5 bases, there was a span of 9 bases. In germline, CDR1 is SGHRS, CDR2 YFSETQ. This CDR3 spans 12 amino acids. This CDR3 reads CASSQGSETQYF. The CDR3 DNA sequence: TGCGCCAGCAGCCAGGGGTCGGAGACCCAGTACTTC.

This clone was picked up a small number of times. V usage is TRBV6-1 and J usage is TRBJ2-3; 7 bases map to TRBD1. V lost 3 bases to trimming and J lost 5 bases; unmatched junction nucleotides: 2. CDR3 length equals 13 residues. Germline V gene lookup returns CDR1 MNHNS and CDR2 SASEGT. Here the CDR3 DNA reads TGTGCCAGCAGTGAGCCAGGGGGAGATACGCAGTATTTT. It is translated as CASSEPGGDTQYF.

This rearrangement joins TRBV15 to TRBJ2-5; D ambiguous. Trimming stripped 4 bases from V and 3 bases from J, with 3 bases between. In germline, CDR1 is LNHNV, CDR2 YYDKDF (reference sequence). This CDR3 spans 11 amino acids. CDR3 bases: TGTGCCACCAGCATGAAAGAGACCCAGTACTTC. It encodes CATSMKETQYF.

This chain uses TRBV10-3 with TRBJ2-1, with TRBD1 matching over 8 bases. From germline, CDR1 is ENHRY and CDR2 SYGVKD. The length of the CDR3 is 12 residues. The J segment lost 10 bases and the V segment lost 5 bases, leaving 4 bases of the junction unmatched. The CDR3 here is CAISLQGAEQFF. The CDR3 coding sequence is TGTGCCATCAGTCTTCAGGGGGCCGAGCAGTTCTTC.

CDR3 nucleotides: TGTGCCAGCAGCCAAGGAAGCCCCATCAGGGGAGGGACTACCGGGGAGCTGTTTTTT. This encodes CASSQGSPIRGGTTGELFF. The V and J genes are TRBV4-2 and TRBJ2-2; D might be TRBD2 (7 bases). The ends were cut back, 1 base at V and 5 bases at J, with 23 bases in the middle. CDR3 size: 19 residues. Germline V gives CDR1 LGHNA, CDR2 YNFKEQ.

The genes are TRBV5-4 and TRBJ2-2, with 7 bases identical to TRBD2. Trimming removed 1 base from V and 5 bases from J; junction bases left unmatched: 5. The germline V gene has CDR1 SGHNT and CDR2 YYREEE (reference sequence). The CDR3 has 15 residues. CDR3 residues: CASSLRGLRTGELFF. CDR3 coding DNA: TGTGCCAGCAGCTTGAGGGGACTAAGAACCGGGGAGCTGTTTTTT.

The chain links TRBV29-1 to TRBJ2-3, with 8 bases identical to TRBD1. J lost 6 bases, V lost 5 bases, and 10 bases had no gene match. Germline CDR1 and CDR2: SQVTM and ANQGSEA. This CDR3 comprises 14 residues. CDR3 DNA sequence: TGCAGCGTTTCGGGGACAGGCCCTGGGGATACGCAGTATTTT. Its protein is CSVSGTGPGDTQYF.

The chain recombines TRBV6-6 with TRBJ1-4; D ambiguous. The CDR3 has 13 amino acids. V was cut by 5 bases and J by 7 bases, with 11 bases left in between. CDR1 is MNHNY and CDR2 is SVGAGI in the germline V gene (reference sequence). The CDR3 coding sequence is TGTGCCAGCAGTCAACGGACGAGTGAAAAACTGTTTTTT. Translating gives CASSQRTSEKLFF.

The V call is TRBV10-3, the J call TRBJ1-4; D unclear. Trimming pared 0 bases from V and 5 bases from J, leaving 10 bases between. Germline-derived CDR1 and CDR2 are ENHRY and SYGVKD. The CDR3 totals 15 residues. The CDR3 sequence is CAISESGRGNEKLFF. The CDR3 region has the DNA TGTGCCATCAGTGAGTCCGGACGGGGAAATGAAAAACTGTTTTTT.

In this sample, this clone turned up once. The chain recombines TRBV30 with TRBJ1-2; D unclear. CDR1 and CDR2 from the germline V gene are GTSNPN and SVGIG (reference sequence). This CDR3 has 13 residues. V was shortened by 8 bases and J by 7 bases, with 20 bases between the two germline ends. CDR3 sequence reads: CAGDNRASGGYTF. The CDR3 DNA reads as TGTGCCGGCGACAATCGAGCCTCGGGTGGCTACACCTTC.

This clone was found a few times. The chain uses TRBV6-1 and TRBJ2-2; 8 nucleotides line up with TRBD1. This CDR3 has 14 amino acids. Germline CDR1 reads MNHNS; CDR2 reads SASEGT. The V and J ends lost 6 bases and 4 bases, in that order; junction bases with no gene match: 4. CDR3 DNA sequence: TGTGCCAGCAGCAACAGGGGGGCCACCGGGGAGCTGTTTTTT. The encoded protein is CASSNRGATGELFF.

The chain employs TRBV28 and TRBJ1-1; D is uncertain. Per the germline V gene, CDR1 is MDHEN and CDR2 is SYDVKM. The CDR3 is 15 residues long. V was pared by 5 bases and J by 0 bases, with 13 bases between. The CDR3 protein is CASSPPGNMNTEAFF. DNA for the CDR3: TGTGCCAGCAGTCCGCCTGGGAATATGAACACTGAAGCTTTCTTT.

The J gene is TRBJ1-1, the V gene TRBV7-2, with a possible D match to TRBD1 (5 bases). The germline V and J ends were trimmed by 3 bases and 1 base, with 6 bases remaining between them. The CDR3 runs 13 residues. CDR1 is SGHTA, CDR2 FQGNSA, per germline. The chain's CDR3 is CASSFGGNTEAFF. The CDR3 region has the DNA TGTGCCAGCAGCTTCGGGGGGAACACTGAAGCTTTCTTT.

The rearrangement uses TRBV19 and TRBJ1-3; D is unresolved. There are 16 residues in the CDR3. CDR1 and CDR2 from the germline V gene are LNHDA and SQIVND (reference sequence). Trimming took off 5 bases at V and 3 bases at J, with 17 bases between the two ends. This chain's CDR3 is CASSPQSGHIGNTIYF. The CDR3 DNA follows: TGTGCCAGTAGTCCGCAATCTGGTCATATTGGAAACACCATATATTTT.

The chain carries TRBV5-4 and TRBJ2-1; TRBD2 aligns across 14 bases. The CDR3 contains 15 residues. In germline, CDR1 is SGHNT, CDR2 YYREEE (reference sequence). With 3 bases clipped from V and 9 bases from J, the junction kept 5 bases outside the gene matches. This chain's CDR3 is CASSWGLAGVIEQFF. As DNA, the CDR3 is TGTGCCAGCAGCTGGGGACTAGCGGGAGTAATTGAGCAGTTCTTC.

A word on this clone: Additional DNA sequences in this sample encode the identical CDR3. The chain uses TRBV5-1 and TRBJ2-3; D is ambiguous. The CDR3 extends over 13 amino acids. Per germline, CDR1 SGHRS and CDR2 YFSETQ. V shed 0 bases and J shed 4 bases, with 6 bases lying between them. The CDR3 nucleotides are TGCGCCAGCAGCTTGGGAGGAGCAGATACGCAGTATTTT. Its protein product is CASSLGGADTQYF.

The rearrangement joins TRBV19 to TRBJ1-5; D is perhaps TRBD1 (6 bases). Germline CDR1 LNHDA, CDR2 SQIVND (reference sequence). Trimming left V 4 bases short and J 0 bases short, with 16 bases between. The CDR3 contains 17 residues. The CDR3 loop is CASSRRGRQVSNQPQHF. The CDR3 DNA sequence: TGTGCCAGTAGTAGAAGGGGGAGACAGGTTAGCAATCAGCCCCAGCATTTT.